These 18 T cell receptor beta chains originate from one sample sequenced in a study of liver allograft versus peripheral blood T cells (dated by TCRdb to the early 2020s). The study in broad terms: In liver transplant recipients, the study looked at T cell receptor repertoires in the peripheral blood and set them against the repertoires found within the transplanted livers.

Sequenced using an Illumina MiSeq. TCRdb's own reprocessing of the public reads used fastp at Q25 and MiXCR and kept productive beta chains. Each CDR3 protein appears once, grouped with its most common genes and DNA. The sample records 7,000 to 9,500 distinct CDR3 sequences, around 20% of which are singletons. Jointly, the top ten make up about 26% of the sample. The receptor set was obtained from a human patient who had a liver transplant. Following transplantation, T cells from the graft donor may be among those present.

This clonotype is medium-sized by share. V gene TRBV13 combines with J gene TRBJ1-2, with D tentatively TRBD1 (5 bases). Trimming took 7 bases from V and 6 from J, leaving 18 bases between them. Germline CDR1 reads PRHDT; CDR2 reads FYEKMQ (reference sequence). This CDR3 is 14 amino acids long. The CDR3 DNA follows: TGTGCCAGCACCTTTGGCGGGGGGAAAGATGGCTACACCTTC. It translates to CASTFGGGKDGYTF.

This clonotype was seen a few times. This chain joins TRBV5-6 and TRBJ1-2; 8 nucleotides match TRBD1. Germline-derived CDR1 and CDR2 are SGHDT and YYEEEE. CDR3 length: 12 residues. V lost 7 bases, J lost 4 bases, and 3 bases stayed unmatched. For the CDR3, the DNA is TGTGCCAGCCACACAGGGGGCTATGGCTACACCTTC. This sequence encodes CASHTGGYGYTF.

The CDR3 region has the DNA TGTGCCAGCGCCCGTCTCGGGTGGATGGAGCCAACTAATGAAAAACTGTTTTTT. Translating gives CASARLGWMEPTNEKLFF. This chain joins TRBV12-3 or TRBV12-4 and TRBJ1-4; D is uncertain. Trimming took off 8 bases at V and 0 bases at J, with 22 bases between the two ends. This CDR3 has 18 amino acids.

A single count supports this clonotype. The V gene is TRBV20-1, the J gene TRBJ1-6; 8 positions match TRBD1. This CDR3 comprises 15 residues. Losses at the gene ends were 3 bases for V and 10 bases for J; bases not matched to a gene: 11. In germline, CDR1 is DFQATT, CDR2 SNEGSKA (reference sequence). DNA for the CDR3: TGCAGTGCTAGTCCCGGGACAGGCTGGGGATCACCCCTCCACTTT. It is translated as CSASPGTGWGSPLHF.

The CDR3 loop is CASSLDLGGYSNQPQHF. CDR3 nucleotides: TGTGCCAGCAGCTTAGACCTGGGAGGATATAGCAATCAGCCCCAGCATTTT. V and J are TRBV7-9 and TRBJ1-5, with D unresolved. The CDR3 loop spans 17 amino acids. The V gene lost 1 base and the J gene lost 0 bases, with 13 bases spanning the gap. Looked up from germline, CDR1 is SEHNR and CDR2 is FQNEAQ (reference sequence).

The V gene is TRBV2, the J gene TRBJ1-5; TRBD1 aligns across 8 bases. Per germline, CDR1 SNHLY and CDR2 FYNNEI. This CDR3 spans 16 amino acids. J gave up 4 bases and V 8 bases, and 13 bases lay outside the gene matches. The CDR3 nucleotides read TGTGCCAGCTCCTGGGGCGGGGGGACAGGTAATCAGCCCCAGCATTTT. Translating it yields CASSWGGGTGNQPQHF.

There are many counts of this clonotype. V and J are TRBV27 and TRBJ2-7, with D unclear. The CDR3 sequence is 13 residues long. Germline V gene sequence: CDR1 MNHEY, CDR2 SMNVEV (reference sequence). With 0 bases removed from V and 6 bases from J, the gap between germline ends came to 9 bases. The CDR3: CASSLSLLGEQYF. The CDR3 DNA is TGTGCCAGCAGTTTATCCCTTTTGGGCGAGCAGTACTTC.

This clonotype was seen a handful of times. The CDR3 coding sequence is TGTGCCAGTAGTCACCGGCGGGGCGCGTATAATTCACCCCTCCACTTT. This encodes CASSHRRGAYNSPLHF. The chain joins TRBV19 to TRBJ1-6; possible D gene TRBD1, 5 bases. The CDR3 loop spans 16 amino acids. V was cut by 5 bases and J by 4 bases, with 15 bases left in between. The germline CDR1 and CDR2 sequences are LNHDA and SQIVND (reference sequence).

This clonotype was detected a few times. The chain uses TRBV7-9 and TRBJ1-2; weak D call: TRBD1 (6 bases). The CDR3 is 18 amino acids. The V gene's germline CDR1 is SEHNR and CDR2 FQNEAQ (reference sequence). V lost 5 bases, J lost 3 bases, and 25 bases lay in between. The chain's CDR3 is CASSAARGSGDRDYGYTF. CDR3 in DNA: TGTGCCAGCAGCGCCGCAAGAGGCTCAGGGGATCGGGACTATGGCTACACCTTC.

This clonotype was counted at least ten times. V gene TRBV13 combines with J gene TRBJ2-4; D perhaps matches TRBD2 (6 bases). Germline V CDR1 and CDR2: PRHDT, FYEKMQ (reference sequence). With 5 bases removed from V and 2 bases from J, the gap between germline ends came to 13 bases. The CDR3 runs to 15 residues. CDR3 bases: TGTGCCAGCAGCCAAACCCGGGAGCCCAAAAACATTCAGTACTTC. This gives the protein CASSQTREPKNIQYF.

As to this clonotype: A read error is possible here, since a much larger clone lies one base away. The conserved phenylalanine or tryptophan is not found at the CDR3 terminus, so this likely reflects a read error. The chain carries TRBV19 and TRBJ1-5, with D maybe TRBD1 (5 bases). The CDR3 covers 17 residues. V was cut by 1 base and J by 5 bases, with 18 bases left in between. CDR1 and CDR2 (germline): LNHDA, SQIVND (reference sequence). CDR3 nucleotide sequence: TGTGCCAGTAGTATAGGAGGACCGTGGGGCCCAGATCAGCCCCAGCATTAT. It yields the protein CASSIGGPWGPDQPQHY.

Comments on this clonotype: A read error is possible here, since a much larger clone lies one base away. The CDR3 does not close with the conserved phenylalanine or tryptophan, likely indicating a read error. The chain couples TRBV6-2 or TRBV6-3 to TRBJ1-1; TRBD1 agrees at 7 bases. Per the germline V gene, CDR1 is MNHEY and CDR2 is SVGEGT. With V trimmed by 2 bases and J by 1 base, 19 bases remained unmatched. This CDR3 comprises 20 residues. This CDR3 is CASSYQVTGWTSLGNTEAFS. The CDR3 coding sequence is TGTGCCAGCAGTTACCAAGTGACAGGGTGGACATCATTAGGGAACACTGAAGCTTTCTCT.

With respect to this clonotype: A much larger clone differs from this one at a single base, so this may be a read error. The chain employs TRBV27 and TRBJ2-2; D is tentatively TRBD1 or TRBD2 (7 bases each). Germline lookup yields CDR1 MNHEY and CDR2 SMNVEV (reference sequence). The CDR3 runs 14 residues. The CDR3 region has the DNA TGTGTCAGCACCGGCAGGGGGGGGGCCGGGGAGCTGTTTTTT. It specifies CVSTGRGGAGELFF.

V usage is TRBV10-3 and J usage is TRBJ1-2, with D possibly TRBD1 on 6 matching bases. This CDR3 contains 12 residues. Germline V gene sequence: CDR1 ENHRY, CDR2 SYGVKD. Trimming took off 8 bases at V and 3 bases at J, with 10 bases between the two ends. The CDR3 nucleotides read TGTGCCATCCCAGGGGCCGACTATGGCTACACCTTC. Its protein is CAIPGADYGYTF.

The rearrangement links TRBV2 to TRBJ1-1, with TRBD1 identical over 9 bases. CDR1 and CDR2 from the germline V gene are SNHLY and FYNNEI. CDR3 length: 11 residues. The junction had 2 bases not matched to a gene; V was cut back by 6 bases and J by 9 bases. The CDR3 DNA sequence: TGTGCCAGCAGAGGGACAGGGCAAGCTTTCTTT. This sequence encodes CASRGTGQAFF.

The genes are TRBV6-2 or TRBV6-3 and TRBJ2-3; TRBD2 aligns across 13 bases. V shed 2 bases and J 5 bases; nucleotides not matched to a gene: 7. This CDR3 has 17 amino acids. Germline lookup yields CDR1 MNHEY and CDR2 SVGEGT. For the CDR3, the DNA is TGTGCCAGCAGTTACCCGGTCGGGACTAGCGGGGTAGATACGCAGTATTTT. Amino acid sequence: CASSYPVGTSGVDTQYF.

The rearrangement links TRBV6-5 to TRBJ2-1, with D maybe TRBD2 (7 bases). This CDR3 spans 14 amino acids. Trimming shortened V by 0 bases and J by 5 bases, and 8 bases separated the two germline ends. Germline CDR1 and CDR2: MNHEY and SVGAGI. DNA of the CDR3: TGTGCCAGCAGTTACTCCGGGGGGCACAATGAGCAGTTCTTC. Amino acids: CASSYSGGHNEQFF.

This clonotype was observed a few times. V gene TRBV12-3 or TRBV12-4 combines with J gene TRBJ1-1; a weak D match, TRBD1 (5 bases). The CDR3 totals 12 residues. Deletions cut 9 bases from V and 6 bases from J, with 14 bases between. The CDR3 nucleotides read TGTGCCAGTCACCAGGGAGGACCTGAAGCTTTCTTT. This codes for CASHQGGPEAFF.